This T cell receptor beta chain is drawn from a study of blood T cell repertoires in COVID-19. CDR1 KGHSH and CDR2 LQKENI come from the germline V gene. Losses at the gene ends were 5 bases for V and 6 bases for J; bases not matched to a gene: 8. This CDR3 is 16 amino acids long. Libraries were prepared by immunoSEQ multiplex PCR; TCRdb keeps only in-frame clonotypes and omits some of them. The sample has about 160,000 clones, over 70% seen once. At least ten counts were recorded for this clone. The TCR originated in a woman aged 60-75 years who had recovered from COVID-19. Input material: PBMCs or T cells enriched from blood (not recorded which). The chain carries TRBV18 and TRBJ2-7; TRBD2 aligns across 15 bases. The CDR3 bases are TGTGCCAGCTCATCTTACGGGACTAGCGGGGGGAGCGAGCAGTACTTC. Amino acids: CASSSYGTSGGSEQYF.